Presented here are 5 T cell receptor beta chains from one specimen sequenced in a study of T cell responses to AZD1222 COVID-19 vaccine. Profiled with immunoSEQ multiplex PCR; TCRdb holds only in-frame clones, not every one. Of around 100,000 clones in the sample, more than 70% were seen once. Material: peripheral blood, obtained on day 0 of AZD1222 vaccination. Receptors were obtained from an adult in good health.

V gene TRBV28 combines with J gene TRBJ1-4; 7 bases agree with TRBD1. The ends lost 6 bases at V and 7 bases at J; junction bases unmatched: 14. The CDR3 extends over 16 amino acids. Germline V gives CDR1 MDHEN, CDR2 SYDVKM. Here the CDR3 reads CASSPPGQARAEKLFF. The CDR3 DNA is TGTGCCAGCAGCCCACCAGGACAGGCTAGGGCTGAAAAACTGTTTTTT.

The sample holds a few counts of this clone. The chain has TRBV12-3 or TRBV12-4 and TRBJ1-2; TRBD1 agrees at 7 bases. The CDR3 sequence is 13 residues long. The ends lost 5 bases at V and 5 bases at J; junction bases unmatched: 5. The CDR3 is CASSPGQEYGYTF. CDR3 in DNA: TGTGCCAGCAGTCCTGGACAGGAGTATGGCTACACCTTC.

V gene TRBV5-1 combines with J gene TRBJ1-2; D is uncertain. Trimming removed 4 bases from V and 1 base from J, with 11 bases in between. This CDR3 is 14 amino acids long. CDR1 and CDR2 (germline): SGHRS, YFSETQ. DNA of the CDR3: TGCGCCAGCAGCCACTCCGGGAGTAACTATGGCTACACCTTC. It translates to CASSHSGSNYGYTF.

V gene TRBV9 combines with J gene TRBJ1-4, with 9 bases matching TRBD1. V shed 4 bases and J 10 bases; nucleotides not matched to a gene: 11. The CDR3 runs to 15 residues. Per germline, CDR1 SGDLS and CDR2 YYNGEE. CDR3 in amino acids: CASSTTDRGGVKLFF. In DNA, the CDR3 is TGTGCCAGCAGCACCACGGACAGGGGAGGTGTAAAACTGTTTTTT.

The gene calls are TRBV6-2 or TRBV6-3 and TRBJ2-1; D unclear. The CDR3 loop spans 16 amino acids. Germline lookup yields CDR1 MNHEY and CDR2 SVGEGT. Between the trimmed V and J ends, which lost 6 bases and 0 bases, there was a span of 15 bases. The CDR3 nucleotides are TGTGCCAGCAGCCACTTCAGCACGAGCTCCTACAATGAGCAGTTCTTC. Protein product: CASSHFSTSSYNEQFF.